The present T cell receptor beta chain was sequenced within a study of metastatic and nonmetastatic thyroid tumors. Study information: It was across blood and tumor or nodule tissue from malignant and benign thyroid patients that repertoires were compared. General study results and limits: Versus benign nodules, malignant thyroid tumors reportedly had significantly higher TCR beta diversity, in blood and tumor.

This clone was picked up many times. Its matching antigen is unknown. Source study methods: Using the CDR3 differences seen across clinicopathological groups, the authors built a distant-metastasis classifier for papillary thyroid cancer, which was meant to discriminate distant-metastatic patients. TCRdb re-called the PCR reads via MiXCR. The V and J calls and clone size come from TCRdb's table, not from the authors' own analysis. The sample yields roughly 6,500 clones, approximately 35% seen once. With 3 bases removed from V and 3 bases from J, the gap between germline ends came to 3 bases. The CDR3 loop spans 12 amino acids. Germline V gene data show CDR1 as SGDLS and CDR2 as YYNGEE. Thyroid surgery was performed in patients who had received no treatment beforehand.

Input material: tumor tissue. The source is a female donor with papillary thyroid cancer or a benign thyroid nodule (not recorded which). Some clones in this sample may be carry-over from other donors' samples. This chain uses TRBV9 with TRBJ2-2, with D unresolved. The CDR3 DNA sequence: TGTGCCAGCAGCGAGGACACCGGGGAGCTGTTTTTT. Protein sequence: CASSEDTGELFF.